This is a list of T cell receptor beta chains from one sample in a study of blood T cell repertoires in COVID-19. Data came from immunoSEQ multiplex PCR; TCRdb stores just in-frame clones and leaves some out. This repertoire shows about 480,000 clones, about 90% found once; its top ten account for approximately 2%. Specimen: PBMCs or T cells enriched from blood (not recorded which). Receptor source: a young woman with acute COVID-19. CDR3s include the opening cysteine and the closing phenylalanine or tryptophan. The D gene is left open where the match is weak. Expanded clones get a size class; other rows say once, few or many, or leave the size out.

clone size: .; V gene: TRBV4-1; J gene: TRBJ1-4; D gene: .; CDR3 DNA: TGCGCCAGCAGCCAAGCGCGGGGGCAGGGGGAAAAACTGTTTTTT; CDR3 protein: CASSQARGQGEKLFF
clone size: .; V gene: TRBV28; J gene: TRBJ1-5; D gene: .; CDR3 DNA: TGTGCCAGCAGACAGGGACGCAATCAGCCCCAGCATTTT; CDR3 protein: CASRQGRNQPQHF
clone size: .; V gene: TRBV9; J gene: TRBJ1-4; D gene: TRBD1; CDR3 DNA: TGTGCCAGCAGCGTAGGTAGGACAGGGGGAAAGGAAAAACTGTTTTTT; CDR3 protein: CASSVGRTGGKEKLFF
clone size: .; V gene: TRBV6-1; J gene: TRBJ1-5; D gene: .; CDR3 DNA: TGTGCCAGCAGTGAAGAGGGTGGGACAAATCAGCCCCAGCATTTT; CDR3 protein: CASSEEGGTNQPQHF
clone size: .; V gene: TRBV5-1; J gene: TRBJ1-2; D gene: .; CDR3 DNA: TGCGCCAGCAGCTTGGCTGGCGGGGAAGCTAACTATGGCTACACCTTC; CDR3 protein: CASSLAGGEANYGYTF
clone size: .; V gene: TRBV7-2; J gene: TRBJ2-7; D gene: TRBD1; CDR3 DNA: TGTGCCAGCAGCTTTTCCGGGACAGACCATTACGAGCAGTACTTC; CDR3 protein: CASSFSGTDHYEQYF
clone size: few; V gene: TRBV5-1; J gene: TRBJ1-4; D gene: .; CDR3 DNA: TGCGCCAGCAGCTTGGGTCAGGTTTGGGAAAAACTGTTTTTT; CDR3 protein: CASSLGQVWEKLFF
clone size: once; V gene: TRBV27; J gene: TRBJ2-3; D gene: .; CDR3 DNA: TGTGCCAGCAGTTTATGGGGCAGGACAGATACGCAGTATTTT; CDR3 protein: CASSLWGRTDTQYF
clone size: .; V gene: TRBV29-1; J gene: TRBJ1-5; D gene: TRBD1; CDR3 DNA: TGCAGCGTTGGACAGGGTGGCAATCAGCCCCAGCATTTT; CDR3 protein: CSVGQGGNQPQHF
clone size: .; V gene: TRBV2; J gene: TRBJ2-3; D gene: .; CDR3 DNA: TGTGCCAGCAGGGAGGGGGATACGCAGTATTTT; CDR3 protein: CASREGDTQYF
clone size: .; V gene: TRBV19; J gene: TRBJ1-1; D gene: .; CDR3 DNA: TGTGCCACGCGACAGAACACTGAAGCTTTCTTT; CDR3 protein: CATRQNTEAFF
clone size: .; V gene: TRBV7-9; J gene: TRBJ1-4; D gene: TRBD1; CDR3 DNA: TGTGCCAGCAGCCTAAAACCAGGGACAGGGCGAGAAAAACTGTTTTTT; CDR3 protein: CASSLKPGTGREKLFF
clone size: .; V gene: TRBV6-2/TRBV6-3; J gene: TRBJ2-3; D gene: TRBD2; CDR3 DNA: TGTGCCAGCAGCCCTGGACTAGCGGGGTTTCTAGATACGCAGTATTTT; CDR3 protein: CASSPGLAGFLDTQYF
clone size: .; V gene: TRBV6-5; J gene: TRBJ1-1; D gene: .; CDR3 DNA: TGTGCCAGCAGCCGATCGGGGGTGAGCACTGAAGCTTTCTTT; CDR3 protein: CASSRSGVSTEAFF
clone size: .; V gene: TRBV19; J gene: TRBJ2-7; D gene: .; CDR3 DNA: TGTGCCAGTGCAATACAGGTGAACTACGAGCAGTACTTC; CDR3 protein: CASAIQVNYEQYF
clone size: few; V gene: TRBV19; J gene: TRBJ1-1; D gene: .; CDR3 DNA: TGTGCCAGTACCCCGGGAAACCGTATGAACACTGAAGCTTTCTTT; CDR3 protein: CASTPGNRMNTEAFF
clone size: .; V gene: TRBV9; J gene: TRBJ1-6; D gene: TRBD1; CDR3 DNA: TGTGCCAGCAGCGCCGGGACAGGCGATAATTCACCCCTCCACTTT; CDR3 protein: CASSAGTGDNSPLHF
clone size: .; V gene: TRBV5-4; J gene: TRBJ2-3; D gene: .; CDR3 DNA: TGTGCCAGCAGCTTGGCGCTCAGTGGACTGTCATCAACAGATACGCAGTATTTT; CDR3 protein: CASSLALSGLSSTDTQYF
clone size: .; V gene: TRBV29-1; J gene: TRBJ1-1; D gene: TRBD1; CDR3 DNA: TGCAGCGTTGACGGGAAAGACAGGGGGCCTGAAGCTTTCTTT; CDR3 protein: CSVDGKDRGPEAFF
clone size: .; V gene: TRBV7-2; J gene: TRBJ2-7; D gene: TRBD2; CDR3 DNA: TGTGCCAGCAGCCCCTCCGGGACTAGCGTCATCTACGAGCAGTACTTC; CDR3 protein: CASSPSGTSVIYEQYF
clone size: .; V gene: TRBV20-1; J gene: TRBJ2-5; D gene: TRBD1; CDR3 DNA: TGCAGTGCGAGTAACGACAGGGGGCTAGTGGAGACCCAGTACTTC; CDR3 protein: CSASNDRGLVETQYF
clone size: .; V gene: TRBV18; J gene: TRBJ1-6; D gene: TRBD1; CDR3 DNA: TGTGCCAGCTCACCACGTACAGGGGACAATTCACCCCTCCACTTT; CDR3 protein: CASSPRTGDNSPLHF
clone size: .; V gene: TRBV24-1; J gene: TRBJ2-1; D gene: TRBD2; CDR3 DNA: TGTGCCACCAGTGACCCTTTCCAAGCGGGGAGCTCCTACAATGAGCAGTTCTTC; CDR3 protein: CATSDPFQAGSSYNEQFF
clone size: .; V gene: TRBV5-1; J gene: TRBJ2-3; D gene: TRBD2; CDR3 DNA: TGCGCCAGCAGGGGCGGGGGAGTCACAGATACGCAGTATTTT; CDR3 protein: CASRGGGVTDTQYF
clone size: few; V gene: TRBV4-3; J gene: TRBJ1-2; D gene: .; CDR3 DNA: TGCGCCAGCAGCCGCACAAAGGGGGATGGCTACACCTTC; CDR3 protein: CASSRTKGDGYTF
clone size: .; V gene: TRBV3-1/TRBV3-2; J gene: TRBJ2-1; D gene: .; CDR3 DNA: TGTGCCAGCAGCCAAGTTGGGGGACTTTACAATGAGCAGTTCTTC; CDR3 protein: CASSQVGGLYNEQFF
clone size: .; V gene: TRBV9; J gene: TRBJ2-5; D gene: .; CDR3 DNA: TGTGCCAGCAGCGTAGGGGGGGAAGAGACCCAGTACTTC; CDR3 protein: CASSVGGEETQYF
clone size: .; V gene: TRBV19; J gene: TRBJ2-2; D gene: TRBD2; CDR3 DNA: TGTGCCAGCTCTAGCGGGGGGAACACCGGGGAGCTGTTTTTT; CDR3 protein: CASSSGGNTGELFF
clone size: .; V gene: TRBV18; J gene: TRBJ2-7; D gene: .; CDR3 DNA: TGTGCCAGCTCCCCATCTAGGGGGTCGACCTACGAGCAGTACTTC; CDR3 protein: CASSPSRGSTYEQYF
clone size: .; V gene: TRBV6-6; J gene: TRBJ2-2; D gene: .; CDR3 DNA: TGTGCCAGCAGAGATTTACGAGAAAACGGGGAGCTGTTTTTT; CDR3 protein: CASRDLRENGELFF
clone size: .; V gene: TRBV4-3; J gene: TRBJ2-2; D gene: .; CDR3 DNA: TGCGCCAGCAGCCACCCGTTAACCGGGGAGCTGTTTTTT; CDR3 protein: CASSHPLTGELFF
clone size: .; V gene: TRBV5-1; J gene: TRBJ1-5; D gene: .; CDR3 DNA: TGCGCCAGCAGCTTGGAGGGGTCGCGCAATCAGCCCCAGCATTTT; CDR3 protein: CASSLEGSRNQPQHF
clone size: .; V gene: TRBV2; J gene: TRBJ1-6; D gene: .; CDR3 DNA: TGTGCCAGCAGTGAAAGAACGGGGAGCTCCTATAATTCACCCCTCCACTTT; CDR3 protein: CASSERTGSSYNSPLHF
clone size: .; V gene: TRBV12-3/TRBV12-4; J gene: TRBJ2-5; D gene: .; CDR3 DNA: TGTGCCAGCAGACAGGGAGAGACCCAGTACTTC; CDR3 protein: CASRQGETQYF
clone size: once; V gene: TRBV19; J gene: TRBJ1-1; D gene: .; CDR3 DNA: TGTGCCAGTAGACACACAAACACTGAAGCTTTCTTT; CDR3 protein: CASRHTNTEAFF
clone size: .; V gene: TRBV7-9; J gene: TRBJ1-4; D gene: TRBD1; CDR3 DNA: TGTGCCAGCAGCAAGGACAGGGGTGGGGCTAATGAAAAACTGTTTTTT; CDR3 protein: CASSKDRGGANEKLFF
clone size: .; V gene: TRBV4-1; J gene: TRBJ2-1; D gene: TRBD2; CDR3 DNA: TGCGCCAGCAGCCCCCTGACTAGCGGGAGACAAGATGAGCAGTTCTTC; CDR3 protein: CASSPLTSGRQDEQFF
clone size: .; V gene: TRBV21-1; J gene: TRBJ2-1; D gene: .; CDR3 DNA: TGTGCCAGCAGCAAAGTACGGGGGAGCTCCTACAATGAGCAGTTCTTC; CDR3 protein: CASSKVRGSSYNEQFF
clone size: .; V gene: TRBV6-1; J gene: TRBJ1-2; D gene: .; CDR3 DNA: TGTGCCAGCAGTGAAGTCGGACAGTCGGGAGGCTACACCTTC; CDR3 protein: CASSEVGQSGGYTF
clone size: .; V gene: TRBV15; J gene: TRBJ1-5; D gene: .; CDR3 DNA: TGTGCCACCAGCAGTCCGGGACACATCCTTGATCAGCCCCAGCATTTT; CDR3 protein: CATSSPGHILDQPQHF
clone size: .; V gene: TRBV12-5; J gene: TRBJ2-3; D gene: TRBD2; CDR3 DNA: TGTGCTACCTCGGGAGGGGCCACAGATACGCAGTATTTT; CDR3 protein: CATSGGATDTQYF
clone size: .; V gene: TRBV18; J gene: TRBJ1-5; D gene: .; CDR3 DNA: TGTGCCAGCTCACCCCGCAACACAGATCAGCCCCAGCATTTT; CDR3 protein: CASSPRNTDQPQHF
clone size: few; V gene: TRBV5-1; J gene: TRBJ1-6; D gene: .; CDR3 DNA: TGCGCCAGCAGCTTGGGGGAGCATTCACCCCTCCACTTT; CDR3 protein: CASSLGEHSPLHF